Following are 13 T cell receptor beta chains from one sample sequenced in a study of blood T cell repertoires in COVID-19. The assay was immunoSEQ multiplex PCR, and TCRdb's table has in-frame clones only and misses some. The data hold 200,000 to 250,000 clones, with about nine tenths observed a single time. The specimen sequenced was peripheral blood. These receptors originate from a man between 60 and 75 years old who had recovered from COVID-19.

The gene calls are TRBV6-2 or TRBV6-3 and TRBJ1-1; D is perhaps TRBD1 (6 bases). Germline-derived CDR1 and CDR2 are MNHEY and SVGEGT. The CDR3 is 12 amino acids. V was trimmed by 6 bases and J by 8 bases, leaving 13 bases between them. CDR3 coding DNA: TGTGCCAGCAGCAACAGGGTTAGAGAAGCTTTCTTT. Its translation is CASSNRVREAFF.

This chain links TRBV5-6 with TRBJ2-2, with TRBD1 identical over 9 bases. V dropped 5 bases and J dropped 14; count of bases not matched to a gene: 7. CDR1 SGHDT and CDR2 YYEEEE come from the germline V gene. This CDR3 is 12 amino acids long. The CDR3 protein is CASSFGTGLLFF. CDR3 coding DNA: TGTGCCAGCAGTTTCGGGACAGGGTTACTGTTTTTT.

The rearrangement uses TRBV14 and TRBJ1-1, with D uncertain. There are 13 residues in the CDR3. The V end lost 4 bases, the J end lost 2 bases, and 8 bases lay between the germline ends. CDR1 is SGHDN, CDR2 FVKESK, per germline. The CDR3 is CASSLQANTEAFF. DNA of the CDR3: TGTGCCAGCAGCCTGCAGGCCAACACTGAAGCTTTCTTT.

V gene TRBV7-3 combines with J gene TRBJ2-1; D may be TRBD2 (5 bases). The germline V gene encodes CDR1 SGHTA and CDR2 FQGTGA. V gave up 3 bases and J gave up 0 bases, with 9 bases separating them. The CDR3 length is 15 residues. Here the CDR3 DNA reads TGTGCCAGCAGCTTCGGGAAGAGCTCCTACAATGAGCAGTTCTTC. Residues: CASSFGKSSYNEQFF. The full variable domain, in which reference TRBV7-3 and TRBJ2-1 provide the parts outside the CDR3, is GAGVSQTPSNKVTEKGKYVELRCDPISGHTALYWYRQSLGQGPEFLIYFQGTGAADDSGLPNDRFFAVRPEGSVSTLKIQRTERGDSAVYLCASSFGKSSYNEQFFGPGTRLTVL.

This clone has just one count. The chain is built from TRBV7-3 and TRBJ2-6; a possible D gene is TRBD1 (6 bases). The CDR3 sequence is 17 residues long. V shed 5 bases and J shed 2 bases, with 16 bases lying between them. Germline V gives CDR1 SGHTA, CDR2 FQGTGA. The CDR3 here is CASSPRTAPPGANVLTF. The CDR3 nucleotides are TGTGCCAGCAGCCCAAGGACAGCCCCCCCTGGGGCCAACGTCCTGACTTTC.

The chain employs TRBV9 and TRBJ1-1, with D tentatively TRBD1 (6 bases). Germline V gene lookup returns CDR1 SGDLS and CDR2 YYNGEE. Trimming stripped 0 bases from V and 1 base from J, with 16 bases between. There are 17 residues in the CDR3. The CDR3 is CASSVGLTRTENTEAFF. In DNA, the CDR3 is TGTGCCAGCAGCGTAGGCCTTACAAGGACAGAGAACACTGAAGCTTTCTTT.

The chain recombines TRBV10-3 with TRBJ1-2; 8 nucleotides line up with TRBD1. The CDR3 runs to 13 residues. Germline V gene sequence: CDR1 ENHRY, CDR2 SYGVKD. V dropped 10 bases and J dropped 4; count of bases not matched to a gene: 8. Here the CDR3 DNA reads TGTGCCAGTCTCCGGGACAGGATCTATGGCTACACCTTC. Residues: CASLRDRIYGYTF.

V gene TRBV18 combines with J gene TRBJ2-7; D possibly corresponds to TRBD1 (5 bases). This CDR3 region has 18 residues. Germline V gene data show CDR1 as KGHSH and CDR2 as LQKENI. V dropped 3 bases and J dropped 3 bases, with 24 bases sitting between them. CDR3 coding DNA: TGTGCCAGCTCACCTAATACCCTTTACGGCCAGGGTGTCTACGAGCAGTACTTC. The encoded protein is CASSPNTLYGQGVYEQYF.

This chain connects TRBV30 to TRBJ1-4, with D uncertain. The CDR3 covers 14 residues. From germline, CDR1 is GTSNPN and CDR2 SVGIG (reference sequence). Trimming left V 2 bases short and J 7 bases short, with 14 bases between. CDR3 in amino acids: CAWSLNGVGEKLFF. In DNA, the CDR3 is TGTGCCTGGAGTCTCAACGGGGTTGGTGAAAAACTGTTTTTT.

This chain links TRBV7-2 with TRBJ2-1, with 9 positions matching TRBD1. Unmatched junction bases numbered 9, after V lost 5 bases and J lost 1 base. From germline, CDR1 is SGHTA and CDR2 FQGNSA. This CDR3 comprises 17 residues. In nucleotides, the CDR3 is TGTGCCAGCAGCAAACAGGGGGCTATAATTTCCTACAATGAGCAGTTCTTC. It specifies CASSKQGAIISYNEQFF.

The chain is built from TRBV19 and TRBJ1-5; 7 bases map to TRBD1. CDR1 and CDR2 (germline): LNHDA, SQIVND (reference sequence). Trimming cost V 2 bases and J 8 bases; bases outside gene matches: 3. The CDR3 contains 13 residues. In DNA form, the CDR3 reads TGTGCCAGTAGTATAAGGGGGCACGAGCCCCAGCATTTT. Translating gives CASSIRGHEPQHF.

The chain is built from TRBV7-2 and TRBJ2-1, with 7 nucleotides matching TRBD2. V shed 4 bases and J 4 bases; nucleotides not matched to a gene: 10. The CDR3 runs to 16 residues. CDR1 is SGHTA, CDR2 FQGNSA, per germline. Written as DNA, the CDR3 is TGTGCCAGCAGCTCCCTTGGGCTAGCGGTTTACAATGAGCAGTTCTTC. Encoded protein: CASSSLGLAVYNEQFF.

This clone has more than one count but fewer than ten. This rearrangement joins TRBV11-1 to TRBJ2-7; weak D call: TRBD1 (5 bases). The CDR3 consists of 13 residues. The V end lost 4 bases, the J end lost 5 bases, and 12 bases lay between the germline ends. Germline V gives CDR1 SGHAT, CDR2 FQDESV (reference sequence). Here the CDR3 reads CASSSTELDEQYF. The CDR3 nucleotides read TGTGCCAGCAGCTCGACAGAGCTGGACGAGCAGTACTTC.